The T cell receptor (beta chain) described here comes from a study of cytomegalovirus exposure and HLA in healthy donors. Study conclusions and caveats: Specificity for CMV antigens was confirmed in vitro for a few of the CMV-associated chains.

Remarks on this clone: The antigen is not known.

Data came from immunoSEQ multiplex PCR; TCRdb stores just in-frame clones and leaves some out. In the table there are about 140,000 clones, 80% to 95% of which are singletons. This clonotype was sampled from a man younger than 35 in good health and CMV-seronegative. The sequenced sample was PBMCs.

The CDR3 sequence: CASSPERAQETQYF. The CDR3 DNA follows: TGTGCCAGCAGTCCCGAGCGGGCACAAGAGACCCAGTACTTC. V gene TRBV6-5 combines with J gene TRBJ2-5; the D gene is possibly TRBD2 (6 bases). CDR1 and CDR2 (germline): MNHEY, SVGAGI. This CDR3 contains 14 residues. Trimming left V 5 bases short and J 2 bases short, with 12 bases between.